This T cell receptor (beta chain) was captured in a study of blood T cell repertoires in COVID-19. In this sample, this clone turned up once. Assay: immunoSEQ multiplex PCR; the TCRdb copy retains only in-frame clones and omits some. The sample includes 250,000 to 300,000 clones, 65% to 90% of them seen just once. The sequence came from a woman aged 70-85 years with COVID-19, enrolled during active disease. Sequencing used peripheral blood.

The DNA of the CDR3 is TGCGCCAGCAGCCCCCGGGACCCAGGGGTAGGAGGAAACACCATATATTTT. Its translation is CASSPRDPGVGGNTIYF. The V and J genes are TRBV5-1 and TRBJ1-3; tentative D call: TRBD1 (6 bases). The germline V gene encodes CDR1 SGHRS and CDR2 YFSETQ. V lost 4 bases, J lost 4 bases, and 21 bases lay in between. The CDR3 has 17 amino acids.